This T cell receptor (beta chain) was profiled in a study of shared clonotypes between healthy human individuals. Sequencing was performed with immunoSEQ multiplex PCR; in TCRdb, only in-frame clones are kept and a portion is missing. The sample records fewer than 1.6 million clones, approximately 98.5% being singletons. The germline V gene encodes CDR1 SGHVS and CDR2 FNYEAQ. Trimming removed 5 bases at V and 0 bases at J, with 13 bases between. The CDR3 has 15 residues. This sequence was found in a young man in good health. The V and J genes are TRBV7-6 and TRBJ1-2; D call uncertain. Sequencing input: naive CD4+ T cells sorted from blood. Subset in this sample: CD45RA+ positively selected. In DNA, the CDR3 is TGTGCCAGCAGCGCACGAGATGGAGCTAACTATGGCTACACCTTC. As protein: CASSARDGANYGYTF.